This T cell receptor (beta chain) is from a study of cytomegalovirus exposure and HLA in healthy donors. Overall study: Prior work identified around 120 million unique TCR beta sequences in 190 million or so T cells. The study's findings and limits: A missense variant in DCLRE1C was later tied to TCR beta V- and J-gene trimming. In a later analysis, the majority of CMV-associated beta chains seemingly showed HLA restriction. Earlier analysis looked at TCR beta V segments, and most were productive about 90% or about 30% of the time.

PCR was performed using 60 Vbeta and 13 Jbeta primers. TCRdb's table, derived via immunoSEQ multiplex PCR, lists solely in-frame clones and lacks some. The sample has about 190,000 clones, around 80% seen once. Trimming removed 0 bases from V and 6 bases from J, with 14 bases in between. Germline CDR1 is SGHDN and CDR2 is FVKESK. The CDR3 length is 15 residues. With regard to this clone: The antigen is unknown.

Sequences were obtained from PBMCs. The sequence was collected from a woman between 40 and 55 years old in good health and CMV-seronegative. The V gene is TRBV14, the J gene TRBJ1-2; tentative D call: TRBD1 (5 bases). In DNA form, the CDR3 reads TGTGCCAGCAGCCAAGAGCTGTCGGACATTAATGGCTACACCTTC. This sequence encodes CASSQELSDINGYTF.